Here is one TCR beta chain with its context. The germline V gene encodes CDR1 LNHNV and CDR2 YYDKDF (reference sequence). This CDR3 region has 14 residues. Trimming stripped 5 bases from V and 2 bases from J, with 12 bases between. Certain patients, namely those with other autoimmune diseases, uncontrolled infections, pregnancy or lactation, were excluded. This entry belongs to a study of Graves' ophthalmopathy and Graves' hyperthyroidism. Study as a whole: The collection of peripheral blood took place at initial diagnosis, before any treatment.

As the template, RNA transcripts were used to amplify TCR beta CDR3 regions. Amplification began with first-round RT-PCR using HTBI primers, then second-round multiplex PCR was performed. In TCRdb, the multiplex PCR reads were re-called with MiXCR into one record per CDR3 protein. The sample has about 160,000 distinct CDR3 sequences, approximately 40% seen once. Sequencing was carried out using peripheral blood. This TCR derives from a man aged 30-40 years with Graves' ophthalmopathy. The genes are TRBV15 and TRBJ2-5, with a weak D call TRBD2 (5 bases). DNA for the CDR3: TGTGCCACCAGCGGCGGAGGAGTTCAAGAGACCCAGTACTTC. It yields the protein CATSGGGVQETQYF.